This passage covers 28 T cell receptor beta chains from one sample sequenced in a study of blood T cells in healthy people across ages. For the second PCR, which ran for about 7 to 11 cycles, a sample-barcoded 5' primer and a J-beta primer mix were used. TCRdb called the 5' RACE reads again in MiXCR, with one record for every CDR3 protein. The sample holds 850,000 to 1,100,000 distinct CDR3 sequences, 35% to 45% seen once. Specimen: blood. These receptors were taken from a man younger than 30 in good health.

This clonotype was detected only a few times. This chain links TRBV12-3 or TRBV12-4 with TRBJ1-5; D gene unclear. V dropped 5 bases and J dropped 7 bases, with 18 bases sitting between them. The CDR3 has 15 residues. CDR3: CASSPTGEGGQPQHF. In DNA form, the CDR3 reads TGTGCCAGCAGTCCTACCGGGGAGGGTGGGCAGCCCCAGCATTTT.

This chain connects TRBV7-2 to TRBJ1-5, with no clear D. Trimming left V 3 bases short and J 6 bases short, with 9 bases between. From germline, CDR1 is SGHTA and CDR2 FQGNSA. This CDR3 contains 13 residues. This CDR3 reads CASSFDGSQPQHF. The CDR3 nucleotides are TGTGCCAGCAGCTTTGATGGCAGTCAGCCCCAGCATTTT.

This clonotype turned up a few times. CDR3 nucleotide sequence: TGCAGCGTTGTATCGGGGGGCTCCTACGAGCAGTACTTC. It encodes CSVVSGGSYEQYF. V gene TRBV29-1 combines with J gene TRBJ2-7; 7 nucleotides agree with TRBD2. Germline V gives CDR1 SQVTM, CDR2 ANQGSEA. V shed 4 bases, J shed 0 bases, and the junction held 3 bases outside the gene matches. CDR3 length: 13 amino acids.

As concerns this clonotype: The junction and the germline gene differ at one end; a read error may be behind it. J is TRBJ2-3 and V is TRBV4-3; D may be TRBD1 (6 bases). Germline V gene sequence: CDR1 LGHNA, CDR2 YSLEER. The CDR3 has 17 amino acids. CDR3 sequence reads: CASSRQFYQGPTGTQYF. DNA of the CDR3: TGCGCCAGCAGCCGTCAATTTTACCAGGGGCCAACAGGTACGCAGTATTTT.

This chain links TRBV27 with TRBJ2-7; either TRBD1 or TRBD2 may fit D (5 bases each). CDR3 length: 17 residues. Trimming removed 5 bases at V and 7 bases at J, with 27 bases between. CDR1 is MNHEY and CDR2 is SMNVEV in the germline V gene (reference sequence). As DNA, the CDR3 is TGTGCCAGCAGTCCCCGGTGGGGGATCCTCTCCTACAATGAGCAGTACTTC. Residues: CASSPRWGILSYNEQYF.

This clonotype was found many times. The rearrangement uses TRBV29-1 and TRBJ2-1; D call uncertain. Germline-derived CDR1 and CDR2 are SQVTM and ANQGSEA. Between the trimmed V and J ends, which lost 7 bases and 6 bases, there was a span of 10 bases. This CDR3 has 11 residues. CDR3 region: CSAHPGNEQFF. Written as DNA, the CDR3 is TGCAGCGCCCATCCTGGCAATGAGCAGTTCTTC.

This clonotype was seen ten or more times. The rearrangement uses TRBV20-1 and TRBJ2-7; D is unresolved. The CDR3 spans 13 residues. Trimming took off 0 bases at V and 3 bases at J, with 9 bases between the two ends. Germline CDR1 and CDR2: DFQATT and SNEGSKA (reference sequence). CDR3 coding DNA: TGCAGTGCTAGAGACAGGTACAGCTACGAGCAGTACTTC. Translating it yields CSARDRYSYEQYF.

V and J are TRBV2 and TRBJ1-1, with D unresolved. Germline lookup yields CDR1 SNHLY and CDR2 FYNNEI. Deletions cut 5 bases from V and 4 bases from J, with 17 bases between. This CDR3 is built from 15 residues. CDR3 loop: CASSREGRGSTEAFF. The DNA of the CDR3 is TGTGCCAGCAGTAGAGAGGGCCGAGGGAGCACTGAAGCTTTCTTT.

In this sample, this clonotype turned up a few times. This sequence joins TRBV14 and TRBJ2-7; maybe TRBD1 (5 bases). The CDR3 has 14 residues. The germline V gene has CDR1 SGHDN and CDR2 FVKESK. Trimming shortened V by 3 bases and J by 2 bases, and 11 bases separated the two germline ends. In nucleotides, the CDR3 is TGTGCCAGCAGCCACCTACAGGCTCCCTACGAGCAGTACTTC. Protein product: CASSHLQAPYEQYF.

This chain uses TRBV6-1 with TRBJ2-6, with no clear D. V lost 6 bases and J lost 1, with 19 bases in between. The CDR3 is made up of 18 amino acids. The germline V gene encodes CDR1 MNHNS and CDR2 SASEGT. The CDR3 here is CASSLSLPKGSGANVLTF. The CDR3, as DNA: TGTGCCAGCAGCCTCTCCCTTCCGAAGGGTTCTGGGGCCAACGTCCTGACTTTC.

The chain carries TRBV6-1 and TRBJ1-5; the match to TRBD1 covers 8 bases. This CDR3 contains 14 residues. Losses at the gene ends were 1 base for V and 15 bases for J; bases not matched to a gene: 11. Germline V gene sequence: CDR1 MNHNS, CDR2 SASEGT. The CDR3 DNA sequence: TGTGCCAGCAGTGAAGAAAATGGAAGGACAGGGCGGCATTTT. This gives the protein CASSEENGRTGRHF.

The rearrangement links TRBV6-2 or TRBV6-3 to TRBJ2-7; D ambiguous. Germline V gene data show CDR1 as MNHEY and CDR2 as SVGEGT. Trimming cost V 1 base and J 2 bases, with 9 bases left between them. CDR3 length: 14 residues. The CDR3 nucleotides read TGTGCCAGCAGTTACTTTGGCAGCACCTACGAGCAGTACTTC. Amino acids: CASSYFGSTYEQYF.

This clonotype was recorded a few times. The CDR3 spells CASSQDLRETEAFF. Here the CDR3 DNA reads TGTGCCAGCAGCCAAGATCTCAGGGAAACTGAAGCTTTCTTT. The chain couples TRBV3-1 to TRBJ1-1; weak D call: TRBD1 (5 bases). Trimming cost V 0 bases and J 5 bases, with 10 bases left between them. CDR1 and CDR2 (germline): LGHDT, YNNKEL (reference sequence). CDR3 size: 14 residues. Together with reference TRBV3-1 and TRBJ1-1, the CDR3 gives the full variable domain: DTAVSQTPKYLVTQMGNDKSIKCEQNLGHDTMYWYKQDSKKFLKIMFSYNNKELIINETVPNRFSPKSPDKAHLNLHINSLELGDSAVYFCASSQDLRETEAFFGQGTRLTVV.

The chain combines TRBV12-3 or TRBV12-4 with TRBJ2-3, with 7 nucleotides matching TRBD1. This CDR3 comprises 14 residues. V lost 10 bases and J lost 1; bases outside the gene matches: 8. This chain's CDR3 is CATFQGQGTDTQYF. CDR3 nucleotide sequence: TGTGCCACCTTCCAAGGACAGGGCACAGATACGCAGTATTTT.

V and J are TRBV20-1 and TRBJ1-1; TRBD1 might be the D (6 bases). The CDR3 runs to 16 residues. Between the trimmed V and J ends, which lost 6 bases and 0 bases, there was a span of 20 bases. Germline V gene data show CDR1 as DFQATT and CDR2 as SNEGSKA (reference sequence). The CDR3 DNA is TGCAGTGCGGAACTCCCCTTGGACAGATTGAACACTGAAGCTTTCTTT. Encoded protein: CSAELPLDRLNTEAFF.

The chain carries TRBV5-1 and TRBJ1-1; 11 nucleotides match TRBD1. Germline trimming cut 4 bases from V and 0 bases from J; bases unmatched to any gene: 5. CDR3 length: 16 amino acids. The V gene's germline CDR1 is SGHRS and CDR2 YFSETQ. CDR3 in DNA: TGCGCCAGCAGCCTGGACAGGGGGCGATTGAACACTGAAGCTTTCTTT. Translation gives CASSLDRGRLNTEAFF.

In its sample, this clonotype was seen many times. This chain uses TRBV12-3 or TRBV12-4 with TRBJ1-2; D is undetermined. The V end lost 2 bases, the J end lost 4 bases, and 14 bases lay between the germline ends. This CDR3 has 15 residues. The CDR3: CASSLYPSEIYGYTF. The CDR3 bases are TGTGCCAGCAGTTTATACCCTTCGGAGATCTATGGCTACACCTTC.

The rearrangement joins TRBV3-1 to TRBJ1-1; no reliable D call. Germline V CDR1 and CDR2: LGHDT, YNNKEL (reference sequence). The CDR3 is 16 residues long. Trimming pared 5 bases from V and 5 bases from J, leaving 21 bases between. The CDR3 loop is CASSSHNWYFGTEAFF. In DNA form, the CDR3 reads TGTGCCAGCAGCTCCCATAACTGGTATTTTGGGACTGAAGCTTTCTTT.

The sample holds a few counts of this clonotype. The CDR3, as DNA: TGTGCCAGCACCTTTGGAGTTCTCGGCGAGCAGTACTTC. It is translated as CASTFGVLGEQYF. This rearrangement joins TRBV6-2 or TRBV6-3 to TRBJ2-7; D remains ambiguous. Between the trimmed V and J ends, which lost 7 bases and 6 bases, there was a span of 16 bases. Germline V gives CDR1 MNHEY, CDR2 SVGEGT. The CDR3 spans 13 residues.

This clonotype was seen a single time. The gene calls are TRBV4-1 and TRBJ1-5, with D unclear. In germline, CDR1 is MGHRA, CDR2 YSYEKL. The CDR3 runs to 16 residues. V was trimmed by 1 base and J by 0 bases, leaving 10 bases between them. The chain's CDR3 is CASSQGEGYSNQPQHF. The CDR3 nucleotides are TGCGCCAGCAGCCAAGGGGAAGGGTATAGCAATCAGCCCCAGCATTTT.

V usage is TRBV7-8 and J usage is TRBJ1-5; D gene uncertain. Per the germline V gene, CDR1 is SGHVS and CDR2 is FQNEAQ. The V and J ends lost 4 bases and 8 bases respectively, with 9 bases between them. The CDR3 is made up of 12 amino acids. The CDR3 DNA reads TGTGCCAGCAGCTCGAACATGGAGCCCCAGCATTTT. It encodes CASSSNMEPQHF.

This clonotype was recorded a few times. The chain recombines TRBV12-3 or TRBV12-4 with TRBJ2-3, with D perhaps matching TRBD2 (5 bases). CDR3 length: 14 amino acids. V was pared by 7 bases and J by 5 bases, with 16 bases between. The CDR3 bases are TGTGCCAGCACCTTCACTAGACGCCAAGATACGCAGTATTTT. Amino acid sequence: CASTFTRRQDTQYF.

This clonotype was detected a few times. The chain combines TRBV6-2 or TRBV6-3 with TRBJ1-2, with D hard to call. The V end was cut by 6 bases, the J end by 4 bases, with 15 bases between. Germline V CDR1 and CDR2: MNHEY, SVGEGT. The CDR3 has 14 residues. The CDR3 spells CASSYQLYLYGYTF. In DNA, the CDR3 is TGTGCCAGCAGCTATCAGCTATACCTCTATGGCTACACCTTC.

This clonotype appeared a single time. The rearrangement uses TRBV7-2 and TRBJ1-2; maybe TRBD1 (5 bases). V lost 1 base and J lost 2, with 11 bases in between. The CDR3 contains 15 residues. CDR1 SGHTA and CDR2 FQGNSA come from the germline V gene. The CDR3 DNA reads TGTGCCAGCAGCTTAGTTGGGGGGGAGAACTATGGCTACACCTTC. Its protein is CASSLVGGENYGYTF.

V and J are TRBV10-3 and TRBJ2-1; perhaps TRBD1 as D (6 bases). The CDR3 runs to 13 residues. V was pared by 6 bases and J by 5 bases, with 11 bases between. The germline V gene encodes CDR1 ENHRY and CDR2 SYGVKD. The CDR3 sequence is CAISRDINNEQFF. The CDR3 coding sequence is TGTGCCATCAGCCGGGACATCAACAATGAGCAGTTCTTC.

V and J are TRBV11-1 and TRBJ2-5, with 9 bases aligning to TRBD1. CDR1 and CDR2 (germline): SGHAT, FQDESV (reference sequence). V gave up 7 bases and J gave up 11 bases; unmatched junction bases: 29. The CDR3 sequence is 19 residues long. CDR3 coding DNA: TGTGCCAGCACCGATTTGGGGGGACCATCCGGGACAGGGTACAATGAGCAGTACTTC. Translated, it gives CASTDLGGPSGTGYNEQYF.

The chain joins TRBV20-1 to TRBJ1-5; a weak D match, TRBD1 (6 bases). The CDR3 consists of 15 residues. The V end lost 6 bases, the J end lost 1 base, and 16 bases lay between the germline ends. Germline assignment: CDR1 DFQATT and CDR2 SNEGSKA (reference sequence). In nucleotides, the CDR3 is TGCAGTGCGCGAAGTGGGGGGGCGAGCAATCAGCCCCAGCATTTT. The encoded protein is CSARSGGASNQPQHF.

The genes are TRBV27 and TRBJ2-1, with 8 bases lining up with TRBD1. The J call may be wrong; the DNA end is better matched by TRBJ2-7. CDR1 is MNHEY and CDR2 is SMNVEV in the germline V gene (reference sequence). The CDR3 length is 14 residues. In DNA form, the CDR3 reads TGTGCCAGCAGAACAGGGGGTTCCTACAATGAGCAGTACTTC. This codes for CASRTGGSYNEQYF.